These 8 T cell receptor beta chains originate from one sample sequenced in a study of cytomegalovirus exposure and HLA in healthy donors. The PCR contained 60 Vbeta and 13 Jbeta primers. Repertoires were generated with immunoSEQ multiplex PCR, while TCRdb's copy carries only in-frame clones and drops some. The repertoire holds some 150,000 clones, 65% to 90% seen once, with roughly a tenth in the top ten. Sequenced input: PBMCs. The source of these receptors is a man aged 50 to 60 in good health and CMV-seropositive.

This clone was recorded only once. The chain links TRBV28 to TRBJ2-3, with 10 bases aligning to TRBD2. The junction had 4 bases not matched to a gene; V was cut back by 3 bases and J by 4 bases. Germline CDR1 MDHEN, CDR2 SYDVKM. The CDR3 spans 15 residues. The CDR3 loop is CASSFPSGSADTQYF. CDR3 nucleotides: TGTGCCAGCAGTTTTCCTAGCGGGAGCGCAGATACGCAGTATTTT. Using reference TRBV28 and TRBJ2-3 for the parts outside the CDR3, the full variable domain is DVKVTQSSRYLVKRTGEKVFLECVQDMDHENMFWYRQDPGLGLRLIYFSYDVKMKEKGDIPEGYSVSREKKERFSLILESASTNQTSMYLCASSFPSGSADTQYFGPGTRLTVL.

The V call is TRBV13, the J call TRBJ2-3; 10 bases map to TRBD1. This CDR3 contains 14 residues. The germline V gene has CDR1 PRHDT and CDR2 FYEKMQ (reference sequence). After removal of 4 bases from V and 5 bases from J, the junction contained 3 bases not matched to a gene. The CDR3 DNA reads TGTGCCAGCAGCTCAGGGACAGGGGTAGATACGCAGTATTTT. This gives the protein CASSSGTGVDTQYF.

The chain links TRBV4-3 to TRBJ1-5; maybe TRBD1 (5 bases). V gave up 3 bases and J gave up 7 bases, with 16 bases separating them. The germline V gene encodes CDR1 LGHNA and CDR2 YSLEER. The length of the CDR3 is 15 residues. CDR3 sequence reads: CASSQATGSGQPQHF. The CDR3 coding sequence is TGCGCCAGCAGCCAGGCCACAGGTTCAGGCCAGCCCCAGCATTTT.

The CDR3 DNA is TGTGCCAGCGGTGCGCAGGGGAGAATGGATACGCAGTATTTT. It encodes CASGAQGRMDTQYF. The chain links TRBV7-9 to TRBJ2-3, with a tentative D call TRBD1 (6 bases). The CDR3 sequence is 14 residues long. Germline assignment: CDR1 SEHNR and CDR2 FQNEAQ (reference sequence). V was trimmed by 8 bases and J by 6 bases, leaving 18 bases between them.

The chain uses TRBV4-3 and TRBJ2-7, with 8 bases matching TRBD1. This CDR3 contains 14 residues. V was clipped by 1 base and J by 3 bases; unmatched bases: 2. Germline CDR1 is LGHNA and CDR2 is YSLEER. The CDR3 region has the DNA TGCGCCAGCAGCCAAGGACAGGGGAACTACGAGCAGTACTTC. This gives the protein CASSQGQGNYEQYF.

J is TRBJ2-7 and V is TRBV19; tentative D call: TRBD2 (6 bases). This CDR3 region has 14 residues. Trimming left V 5 bases short and J 4 bases short, with 15 bases between. Germline CDR1 and CDR2: LNHDA and SQIVND (reference sequence). The DNA of the CDR3 is TGTGCCAGTAGTTCCCGCGGGGAAGGTTACGAGCAGTACTTC. This translates into CASSSRGEGYEQYF.

The genes are TRBV20-1 and TRBJ2-1; D uncertain. Trimming took off 5 bases at V and 7 bases at J, with 9 bases between the two ends. The CDR3 consists of 11 residues. Per germline, CDR1 DFQATT and CDR2 SNEGSKA (reference sequence). The CDR3 loop is CSAPFRNEQFF. The CDR3 DNA reads as TGCAGTGCTCCGTTCAGGAATGAGCAGTTCTTC.

The gene calls are TRBV5-6 and TRBJ2-1; TRBD2 matches at 9 bases. CDR3 length equals 16 residues. Trimming at V came to 4 bases and at J to 7 bases, leaving 12 bases not matched to a gene. Germline loops: CDR1 SGHDT, CDR2 YYEEEE. The CDR3 DNA is TGTGCCAGCAGCATCCATGTGCGGGGGGGGCGAAATGAGCAGTTCTTC. Encoded protein: CASSIHVRGGRNEQFF. Together with reference TRBV5-6 and TRBJ2-1, the CDR3 gives the full variable domain: DAGVTQSPTHLIKTRGQQVTLRCSPKSGHDTVSWYQQALGQGPQFIFQYYEEEERQRGNFPDRFSGHQFPNYSSELNVNALLLGDSALYLCASSIHVRGGRNEQFFGPGTRLTVL.